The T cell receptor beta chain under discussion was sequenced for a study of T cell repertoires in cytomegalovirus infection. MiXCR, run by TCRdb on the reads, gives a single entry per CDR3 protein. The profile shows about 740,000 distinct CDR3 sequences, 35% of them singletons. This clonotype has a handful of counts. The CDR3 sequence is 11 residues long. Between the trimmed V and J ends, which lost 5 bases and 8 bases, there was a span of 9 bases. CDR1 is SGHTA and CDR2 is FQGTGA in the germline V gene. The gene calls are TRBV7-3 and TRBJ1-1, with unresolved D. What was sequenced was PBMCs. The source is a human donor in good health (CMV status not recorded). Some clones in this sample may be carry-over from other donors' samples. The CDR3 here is CASSPRAEAFF. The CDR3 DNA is TGTGCCAGCAGCCCGCGGGCCGAAGCTTTCTTT. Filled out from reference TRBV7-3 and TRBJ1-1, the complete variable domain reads GAGVSQTPSNKVTEKGKYVELRCDPISGHTALYWYRQSLGQGPEFLIYFQGTGAADDSGLPNDRFFAVRPEGSVSTLKIQRTERGDSAVYLCASSPRAEAFFGQGTRLTVV.